What follows are 22 T cell receptor beta chains derived from one specimen sequenced in a study of cytomegalovirus exposure and HLA in healthy donors. 13 Jbeta primers and 60 Vbeta primers were used for the PCR. TCRdb's table, derived via immunoSEQ multiplex PCR, lists solely in-frame clones and lacks some. This table has approximately 110,000 clones, around 80% appearing once. The sample comprised PBMCs. The receptors here all came from a man aged 50-59 years in good health and CMV-seronegative.

The CDR3 coding sequence is TGCGCCAGCAGCTTACAGACAGGGCCGAACACTGAAGCTTTCTTT. Protein product: CASSLQTGPNTEAFF. The rearrangement links TRBV5-1 to TRBJ1-1, with 7 bases aligning to TRBD1. Germline lookup yields CDR1 SGHRS and CDR2 YFSETQ. V was pared by 2 bases and J by 1 base, with 5 bases of the junction left unmatched. CDR3 length: 15 residues.

The V gene is TRBV28, the J gene TRBJ1-4; TRBD1 aligns across 9 bases. The germline gives CDR1 MDHEN, CDR2 SYDVKM. The CDR3 length is 15 residues. V shed 6 bases and J 8 bases; nucleotides not matched to a gene: 10. CDR3 residues: CASSSGQGKGEKLFF. The CDR3 coding sequence is TGTGCCAGCAGCAGCGGACAGGGGAAAGGGGAAAAACTGTTTTTT.

The chain links TRBV4-1 to TRBJ2-7; 8 nucleotides match TRBD2. Trimming removed 0 bases from V and 6 bases from J; junction bases left unmatched: 10. This CDR3 is built from 16 residues. Germline CDR1 and CDR2: MGHRA and YSYEKL. CDR3 sequence reads: CASSQDDRGGMGEQYV. For the CDR3, the DNA is TGCGCCAGCAGCCAAGATGATCGGGGGGGTATGGGCGAGCAGTACGTC.

The CDR3 region is CASFLEAGRYNEQFF. In DNA form, the CDR3 reads TGTGCCAGCTTCCTTGAAGCAGGTCGGTACAATGAGCAGTTCTTC. The chain couples TRBV18 to TRBJ2-1; unclear D gene. The CDR3 runs to 15 residues. Between the trimmed V and J ends, which lost 7 bases and 4 bases, there was a span of 17 bases. The germline V gene has CDR1 KGHSH and CDR2 LQKENI.

The sample holds a few counts of this clone. This chain uses TRBV6-6 with TRBJ1-1; TRBD1 might be the D (6 bases). The ends were cut back, 2 bases at V and 11 bases at J, with 15 bases in the middle. The CDR3 has 13 residues. Germline loops: CDR1 MNHNY, CDR2 SVGAGI (reference sequence). The CDR3 bases are TGTGCCAGCAGTTACGCCGTGGGGGCGGTGGCTTTCTTT. Protein product: CASSYAVGAVAFF.

This clone appeared a single time. The chain recombines TRBV11-2 with TRBJ1-1, with D tentatively TRBD1 (6 bases). Trimming removed 5 bases from V and 3 bases from J, with 19 bases in between. CDR1 SGHAT and CDR2 FQNNGV come from the germline V gene. This CDR3 spans 16 amino acids. As DNA, the CDR3 is TGTGCCAGCAGCCGGGACACTTTAAGGCGGGACACTGAAGCTTTCTTT. Translated: CASSRDTLRRDTEAFF.

This clone was counted a few times. This chain connects TRBV21-1 to TRBJ2-5; the table assigns TRBD2, which was not confirmed against the DNA. TRBV21-1 is assigned pseudogene status. The CDR3 is 14 residues long. The CDR3 region has the DNA TGTGCCAGCACCGGGGGGTATAACCAAGAGACCCAGTACTTC. It is translated as CASTGGYNQETQYF.

The chain recombines TRBV7-9 with TRBJ2-2, with D hard to call. The V end lost 5 bases, the J end lost 6 bases, and 10 bases lay between the germline ends. Germline loops: CDR1 SEHNR, CDR2 FQNEAQ (reference sequence). The CDR3 runs to 13 residues. The CDR3 here is CASSISTAGELFF. The CDR3 DNA reads TGTGCCAGCAGCATAAGTACAGCCGGGGAGCTGTTTTTT. The whole variable domain, remainder taken from reference TRBV7-9 and TRBJ2-2, is DTGVSQNPRHKITKRGQNVTFRCDPISEHNRLYWYRQTLGQGPEFLTYFQNEAQLEKSRLLSDRFSAERPKGSFSTLEIQRTEQGDSAMYLCASSISTAGELFFGEGSRLTVL.

This chain joins TRBV5-1 and TRBJ2-5; TRBD1 is a possible D gene (6 bases). CDR3 length: 14 amino acids. Trimming left V 0 bases short and J 4 bases short, with 10 bases between. Per the germline V gene, CDR1 is SGHRS and CDR2 is YFSETQ. The CDR3 nucleotides are TGCGCCAGCAGCTTGGACAGGGTGGGAGAGACCCAGTACTTC. Protein: CASSLDRVGETQYF.

This chain links TRBV7-8 with TRBJ2-2, with D tentatively TRBD1 (8 bases). Germline CDR1 is SGHVS and CDR2 is FQNEAQ. V gave up 0 bases and J gave up 5 bases, with 13 bases separating them. CDR3 length: 16 residues. The CDR3 nucleotides are TGTGCCAGCAGCTTAGCGACACAGGGGGGGACCGGGGAGCTGTTTTTT. This encodes CASSLATQGGTGELFF.

This clone was counted a few times. The chain carries TRBV5-1 and TRBJ2-3; TRBD2 agrees at 9 bases. CDR1 is SGHRS and CDR2 is YFSETQ in the germline V gene. V dropped 0 bases and J dropped 4; count of bases not matched to a gene: 9. This CDR3 is built from 17 residues. CDR3 region: CASSLVPSGETPDTQYF. The DNA for the CDR3 is TGCGCCAGCAGCTTGGTACCTAGCGGGGAGACACCAGATACGCAGTATTTT.

The V call is TRBV28, the J call TRBJ1-4; D perhaps matches TRBD1 (5 bases). CDR1 is MDHEN, CDR2 SYDVKM, per germline. Deletions cut 3 bases from V and 3 bases from J, with 8 bases between. The CDR3 is 14 residues long. The DNA for the CDR3 is TGTGCCAGCAGTTTTGGGGGGGCTAATGAAAAACTGTTTTTT. It translates to CASSFGGANEKLFF.

The chain recombines TRBV11-2 with TRBJ2-1, with a weak D call TRBD1 (7 bases). Trimming removed 0 bases from V and 9 bases from J, with 12 bases in between. Germline lookup yields CDR1 SGHAT and CDR2 FQNNGV. This CDR3 region has 14 residues. The CDR3 DNA reads as TGTGCCAGCAGCTTAGACAGGGGGGTAGGTGAGCAGTTCTTC. Translated: CASSLDRGVGEQFF.

This chain uses TRBV7-2 with TRBJ1-4; 9 bases match TRBD1. Germline-derived CDR1 and CDR2 are SGHTA and FQGNSA. This CDR3 is built from 17 residues. V was clipped by 3 bases and J by 7 bases; unmatched bases: 12. The CDR3 region has the DNA TGTGCCAGCAGCTTTACCGCTACCGGGACAGGGCGTGAAAAACTGTTTTTT. As protein: CASSFTATGTGREKLFF.

The table lists this clone with a few counts. The rearrangement uses TRBV18 and TRBJ1-1; 9 nucleotides align to TRBD1. After removal of 8 bases from V and 1 base from J, the junction contained 5 bases not matched to a gene. Germline lookup yields CDR1 KGHSH and CDR2 LQKENI. CDR3 length equals 14 residues. CDR3 in DNA: TGTGCCAGCACTATGGGACAGGGGAACACTGAAGCTTTCTTT. Its translation: CASTMGQGNTEAFF.

Here the CDR3 reads CASSFGLAESTDTQYF. For the CDR3, the DNA is TGCGCCAGCAGCTTCGGACTAGCGGAGAGCACAGATACGCAGTATTTT. The chain has TRBV5-1 and TRBJ2-3; 10 bases line up with TRBD2. The CDR3 spans 16 residues. J was trimmed by 0 bases and V by 2 bases; bases with no gene match: 3. CDR1 is SGHRS, CDR2 YFSETQ, per germline.

V gene TRBV30 combines with J gene TRBJ2-3; 8 bases map to TRBD2. Germline V gene lookup returns CDR1 GTSNPN and CDR2 SVGIG (reference sequence). V lost 2 bases to trimming and J lost 6 bases; unmatched junction nucleotides: 10. The CDR3 length is 15 residues. The CDR3 loop reads CAWSYGGGQGDTQYF. In DNA, the CDR3 is TGTGCCTGGAGTTACGGGGGGGGCCAAGGGGATACGCAGTATTTT.

This rearrangement joins TRBV14 to TRBJ1-6, with D possibly matching TRBD1 (5 bases). V was trimmed by 7 bases and J by 2 bases, leaving 12 bases between them. CDR3 length: 15 residues. Germline lookup yields CDR1 SGHDN and CDR2 FVKESK. The CDR3 DNA reads TGTGCCAGCAAGGGACGGGGGGCCTATAATTCACCCCTCCACTTT. Residues: CASKGRGAYNSPLHF. The whole variable domain, filled in from reference TRBV14 and TRBJ1-6, reads EAGVTQFPSHSVIEKGQTVTLRCDPISGHDNLYWYRRVMGKEIKFLLHFVKESKQDESGMPNNRFLAERTGGTYSTLKVQPAELEDSGVYFCASKGRGAYNSPLHFGNGTRLTVT.

This chain links TRBV7-2 with TRBJ2-7, with 7 nucleotides matching TRBD1. The CDR3 has 14 amino acids. The J segment lost 3 bases and the V segment lost 2 bases, leaving 4 bases of the junction unmatched. Germline lookup yields CDR1 SGHTA and CDR2 FQGNSA. CDR3 loop: CASSLKAGGYEQYF. The CDR3 coding sequence is TGTGCCAGCAGCTTAAAGGCAGGGGGCTACGAGCAGTACTTC.

The rearrangement links TRBV30 to TRBJ2-7; D possibly corresponds to TRBD2 (5 bases). Trimming took 1 base from V and 4 from J, leaving 11 bases between them. CDR1 is GTSNPN, CDR2 SVGIG, per germline (reference sequence). CDR3 length: 13 amino acids. CDR3 nucleotide sequence: TGTGCCTGGAGTGCTGGACTTTCTTACGAGCAGTACTTC. Translation gives CAWSAGLSYEQYF.

V gene TRBV5-4 combines with J gene TRBJ1-1; a weak D match, TRBD1 (5 bases). Germline CDR1 reads SGHNT; CDR2 reads YYREEE (reference sequence). Trimming cost V 4 bases and J 0 bases, with 13 bases left between them. The CDR3 is made up of 15 amino acids. CDR3 loop: CASSGPQAMNTEAFF. The CDR3 DNA sequence: TGTGCCAGCAGCGGCCCACAGGCCATGAACACTGAAGCTTTCTTT.

V is TRBV19 and J is TRBJ1-4; 12 nucleotides match TRBD1. The CDR3 has 16 amino acids. J was trimmed by 8 bases and V by 4 bases; bases with no gene match: 8. Per germline, CDR1 LNHDA and CDR2 SQIVND (reference sequence). CDR3 nucleotide sequence: TGTGCCAGTAGTACCGGGTGGGACAGGGGGCACGAAAAACTGTTTTTT. Protein sequence: CASSTGWDRGHEKLFF. Using reference TRBV19 and TRBJ1-4 for the parts outside the CDR3, the full variable domain is DGGITQSPKYLFRKEGQNVTLSCEQNLNHDAMYWYRQDPGQGLRLIYYSQIVNDFQKGDIAEGYSVSREKKESFPLTVTSAQKNPTAFYLCASSTGWDRGHEKLFFGSGTQLSVL.